Each of the 27 T cell receptor beta chains below was sequenced from the same sample in a study of T cells in women clearing cervical HPV infection. Generated by immunoSEQ multiplex PCR, the TCRdb table keeps only in-frame clones and is missing some. The table lists about 30,000 clones. What was sequenced was blood buffy coat. These receptors all stem from a woman aged 18 to 75 with a cervical HPV16 infection that either progressed to CIN3+ or cleared (not recorded which).

As to this clone: The read ends 3 residues shy of where the CDR3 ends; the end is completed using the germline J gene. The V gene is TRBV5-1, the J gene TRBJ2-1, with D possibly TRBD1 on 5 matching bases. The V gene's germline CDR1 is SGHRS and CDR2 YFSETQ. V lost 1 base to trimming and J lost 1 base, with 9 bases between them. The length of the CDR3 is 15 residues. The sequenced part of the CDR3 DNA is TGCGCCAGCAGCTTGTCAGGGATTTCCTACAATGAG. This gives the protein CASSLSGISYNE. The full CDR3 protein reads CASSLSGISYNEQFF.

The CDR3 DNA, read in part, is TGTGCCATCAGTGTTGCCGACAGGGGACAAGAGACC. It translates to CAISVADRGQET. The whole CDR3 sequence is CAISVADRGQETQYF. The chain links TRBV10-3 to TRBJ2-5, with 8 nucleotides matching TRBD1. The CDR3 extends 3 residues past the end of the read, so its final part is completed from the germline J gene. V lost 4 bases, J lost 2 bases, and 6 bases stayed unmatched. Germline CDR1 is ENHRY and CDR2 is SYGVKD. This CDR3 spans 15 amino acids.

A word on this clone: The DNA ends 3 residues before the CDR3 does, and the rest of the CDR3 is filled in from the germline J gene. J is TRBJ1-1 and V is TRBV7-6; 7 positions agree with TRBD1. The germline gives CDR1 SGHVS, CDR2 FNYEAQ. CDR3 length: 14 amino acids. CDR3 region: CASSLGTASYEAFF. The CDR3 DNA, read in part, is TGTGCCAGCAGCCTAGGGACAGCCAGCTACGAG.

Of note for this clone: The read stops 3 residues short of the end of the CDR3; the missing end is completed from the germline J gene. The chain carries TRBV14 and TRBJ1-2; 7 positions agree with TRBD1. Per germline, CDR1 SGHDN and CDR2 FVKESK. The CDR3 is 15 residues long. Trimming at V came to 2 bases and at J to 1 base, leaving 4 bases not matched to a gene. CDR3 bases read: TGTGCCAGCAGCCAACTGACAGGGTTTAACTATGGC. It is translated as CASSQLTGFNYG. The whole CDR3 protein reads CASSQLTGFNYGYTF.

On this clone: The read comes to an end 3 residues before the CDR3 does, leaving the germline J gene to fill in the end. J is TRBJ2-7 and V is TRBV12-3 or TRBV12-4, with D tentatively TRBD2 (5 bases). The CDR3 is 13 residues long. Deletions cut 2 bases from V and 4 bases from J, with 9 bases between. CDR3 bases read: TGTGCCAGCAGTTTACTAGCAGAGTACGAG. It yields the protein CASSLLAEYE. The full CDR3 sequence reads CASSLLAEYEQYF.

As for this clone: Coverage ceases 3 residues before the CDR3 finishes, and the germline J gene fills in the end. V is TRBV30 and J is TRBJ1-4; D possibly corresponds to TRBD1 (6 bases). Germline CDR1 GTSNPN, CDR2 SVGIG (reference sequence). V lost 0 bases and J lost 5, with 13 bases in between. CDR3 length: 15 residues. Partial CDR3 DNA: TGTGCCTGGAGTGTGGAAGGGGGTGAGAATGAAAAA. It encodes CAWSVEGGENEK. The entire CDR3 protein reads CAWSVEGGENEKLFF.

On this clone: The read ends 3 residues before the CDR3 terminus; that terminus is restored from the germline J gene. This chain connects TRBV7-8 to TRBJ2-5; TRBD2 is a possible D gene (5 bases). The CDR3 totals 15 residues. The germline gives CDR1 SGHVS, CDR2 FQNEAQ. V lost 5 bases, J lost 4 bases, and 17 bases lay in between. The sequenced part of the CDR3 DNA is TGTGCCAGCAGCGCTCTGGACTCGATCAGAGAGACC. It specifies CASSALDSIRET. The CDR3 in full is CASSALDSIRETQYF.

With respect to this clone: The read ends 3 residues before the CDR3 terminus; that terminus is restored from the germline J gene. The chain employs TRBV5-1 and TRBJ2-3; tentative D call: TRBD2 (5 bases). Looked up from germline, CDR1 is SGHRS and CDR2 is YFSETQ. This CDR3 is 15 amino acids long. V shed 0 bases and J shed 3 bases, with 11 bases lying between them. CDR3 protein: CASSLDGGRTDTQYF. The CDR3 DNA, read in part, is TGCGCCAGCAGCTTGGACGGCGGGCGGACAGATACG.

This clone is large by frequency. The read terminates 3 residues before the CDR3 end, so the remaining end is supplied by the germline J gene. This rearrangement joins TRBV19 to TRBJ2-4; D is possibly TRBD2 (6 bases). CDR1 LNHDA and CDR2 SQIVND come from the germline V gene (reference sequence). V shed 11 bases and J shed 9 bases, with 11 bases lying between them. This CDR3 region has 10 residues. CDR3 bases read: TGTGCCGCGGGAATCGGCATT. Translated: CAAGIGI. In full, the CDR3 reads CAAGIGIQYF.

A note on this clone: The CDR3 extends 3 residues past the end of the read, so its final part is completed from the germline J gene. V is TRBV11-2 and J is TRBJ2-1, with D tentatively TRBD1 (6 bases). CDR1 and CDR2 from the germline V gene are SGHAT and FQNNGV. This CDR3 has 15 residues. V lost 4 bases, J lost 5 bases, and 15 bases lay in between. This CDR3 reads CASSSGQFLHNEQFF. Partial CDR3 DNA: TGTGCCAGCAGCTCAGGACAGTTCCTCCACAATGAG.

The CDR3 protein is CASSDGLAVNEQFF. The sequenced part of the CDR3 DNA is TGTGCCAGCAGTGATGGACTAGCGGTTAATGAG. The gene calls are TRBV12-3 or TRBV12-4 and TRBJ2-1; the match to TRBD2 covers 10 bases. Coverage ceases 3 residues before the CDR3 finishes, and the germline J gene fills in the end. The junction had 5 bases not matched to a gene; V was cut back by 5 bases and J by 7 bases. The CDR3 is 14 residues long.

Remarks on this clone: The CDR3 goes on 3 residues after the read ends, and that part is filled in from the germline J gene. V usage is TRBV18 and J usage is TRBJ2-2; a weak D match, TRBD1 (6 bases). Germline lookup yields CDR1 KGHSH and CDR2 LQKENI. The CDR3 spans 16 residues. CDR3 in amino acids: CASSLDLFSAGEKLFF. CDR3 bases read: TGTGCCAGCTCTCTGGATCTGTTCTCCGCAGGGGAAAAG.

About this clone: The missing CDR3 end, 3 residues past where the read stops, is filled in from the germline J gene. V usage is TRBV5-6 and J usage is TRBJ2-4; 8 bases align to TRBD1. CDR3 length: 14 amino acids. Looked up from germline, CDR1 is SGHDT and CDR2 is YYEEEE. V was pared by 4 bases and J by 4 bases, with 4 bases of the junction left unmatched. The chain's CDR3 is CASSTGQVKNIQYF. The covered CDR3 bases are TGTGCCAGCAGCACGGGACAGGTGAAAAACATT.

About this clone: The sequence runs out 3 residues before the end of the CDR3; the remainder is reconstructed from the germline J gene. The chain combines TRBV7-9 with TRBJ2-5; TRBD1 matches 8 bases. From germline, CDR1 is SEHNR and CDR2 FQNEAQ (reference sequence). The CDR3 runs to 15 residues. V was pared by 8 bases and J by 1 base, with 9 bases of the junction left unmatched. CDR3 DNA, as far as it was read: TGTGCCAGCGCGGAACTGGGACAGGCCCAAGAGACC. Translating it yields CASAELGQAQET. The full CDR3 sequence reads CASAELGQAQETQYF.

Comment on this clone: A junction boundary mismatches the germline segment, possibly from a read error. The read ends 3 residues before the CDR3 terminus; that terminus is restored from the germline J gene. This same CDR3 is encoded by further DNA sequences in the sample. V and J are TRBV19 and TRBJ1-3; 10 bases agree with TRBD1. CDR3 length equals 16 residues. Germline V lookup: CDR1 LNHDA, CDR2 SQIVND (reference sequence). The sequenced part of the CDR3 DNA is TGTGCCAGTAGTACGGGACAGGGGAGATCTGGAAACACA. This gives the protein CASSTGQGRSGNT. In full, the CDR3 reads CASSTGQGRSGNTIYF. The full variable domain, completed using reference TRBV19 and TRBJ1-3, is DGGITQSPKYLFRKEGQNVTLSCEQNLNHDAMYWYRQDPGQGLRLIYYSQIVNDFQKGDIAEGYSVSREKKESFPLTVTSAQKNPTAFYLCASSTGQGRSGNTIYFGEGSWLTVV.

A word on this clone: The read terminates 3 residues ahead of where the CDR3 ends, so the germline J gene completes it. This chain links TRBV6-2 or TRBV6-3 with TRBJ1-2; the match to TRBD1 covers 10 bases. CDR3 length: 17 residues. Per germline, CDR1 MNHEY and CDR2 SVGEGT. V gave up 6 bases and J gave up 4 bases; unmatched junction bases: 14. Partial CDR3 DNA: TGTGCCAGCAGGGGGACGAGACAGGGGGCGAAGAGCTATGGC. Its protein is CASRGTRQGAKSYG. The whole CDR3 protein is CASRGTRQGAKSYGYTF.

Comment on this clone: Read coverage stops 3 residues before the CDR3 terminus; the germline J gene supplies the remainder. The rearrangement joins TRBV19 to TRBJ1-2; 7 bases are a match to TRBD1. Germline V CDR1 and CDR2: LNHDA, SQIVND (reference sequence). CDR3 length equals 13 residues. The ends lost 6 bases at V and 2 bases at J; junction bases unmatched: 3. The part of the CDR3 DNA that was read is TGTGCCAGTAGGGACAGGTGGAACTATGGC. Its translation: CASRDRWNYG. The complete CDR3 sequence is CASRDRWNYGYTF.

As regards this clone: The CDR3 end is not reached by the read, which stops 3 residues before it; the germline J gene fills it in. The rearrangement links TRBV19 to TRBJ2-5; either TRBD1 or TRBD2 may supply D (5 bases each). Trimming left V 5 bases short and J 2 bases short, with 9 bases between. Germline values: CDR1 LNHDA, CDR2 SQIVND (reference sequence). This CDR3 comprises 13 residues. The part of the CDR3 DNA that was read is TGTGCCAGTAGTTCCGAGGGGCAAGAGACC. Protein sequence: CASSSEGQET. The full CDR3 protein is CASSSEGQETQYF. The entire variable domain, with the rest obtained from reference TRBV19 and TRBJ2-5, is as follows: DGGITQSPKYLFRKEGQNVTLSCEQNLNHDAMYWYRQDPGQGLRLIYYSQIVNDFQKGDIAEGYSVSREKKESFPLTVTSAQKNPTAFYLCASSSEGQETQYFGPGTRLLVL.

Notes on this clone: Read data end 3 residues before the CDR3 end; the end is taken from the germline J gene. V is TRBV18 and J is TRBJ1-4; possibly TRBD1 for D (5 bases). Germline lookup yields CDR1 KGHSH and CDR2 LQKENI. The V gene lost 1 base and the J gene lost 2 bases, with 11 bases spanning the gap. The CDR3 runs to 16 residues. The CDR3 bases that were read are TGTGCCAGCTCACCACGGCAGGGCGGCACTAATGAAAAA. Translating gives CASSPRQGGTNEK. The CDR3, in full, reads CASSPRQGGTNEKLFF.

The CDR3 bases that were read are TGCGCCAGCAGCTTGGATGGGGCGAATCAGCCC. Amino acids: CASSLDGANQP. From start to end, the CDR3 is CASSLDGANQPQHF. This sequence joins TRBV5-1 and TRBJ1-5; a weak D match, TRBD1 (5 bases). The CDR3 goes on 3 residues after the read ends, and that part is filled in from the germline J gene. Germline V lookup: CDR1 SGHRS, CDR2 YFSETQ. V lost 0 bases and J 4 bases, leaving 8 bases between the germline ends. The length of the CDR3 is 14 residues.

Comments on this clone: The read comes to an end 3 residues before the CDR3 does, leaving the germline J gene to fill in the end. This chain joins TRBV7-2 and TRBJ2-3, with D uncertain. In germline, CDR1 is SGHTA, CDR2 FQGNSA. The CDR3 has 13 amino acids. The chain's CDR3 is CASSLVGQEAQYF. The part of the CDR3 DNA that was read is TGTGCCAGCAGCTTAGTGGGCCAAGAGGCG.

On this clone: The missing CDR3 end, 3 residues past where the read stops, is filled in from the germline J gene. This chain uses TRBV5-5 with TRBJ1-6; the D gene is possibly TRBD1 (5 bases). Per the germline V gene, CDR1 is SGHKS and CDR2 is YYEKEE (reference sequence). The CDR3 has 15 residues. V lost 3 bases and J lost 7, with 14 bases in between. CDR3 DNA, as far as it was read: TGTGCCAGCAGCTGGGCAGGGTCTTCGAATTCACCC. Translation: CASSWAGSSNSP. The entire CDR3 protein reads CASSWAGSSNSPLHF.

With regard to this clone: The read terminates 3 residues before the CDR3 end, so the remaining end is supplied by the germline J gene. J is TRBJ2-5 and V is TRBV15; perhaps TRBD2 as D (5 bases). The CDR3 is made up of 15 amino acids. Trimming pared 0 bases from V and 2 bases from J, leaving 10 bases between. Germline V gene lookup returns CDR1 LNHNV and CDR2 YYDKDF (reference sequence). Incomplete CDR3 DNA: TGTGCCACCAGCAGAGATCGGGGTGGGCAAGAGACC. It specifies CATSRDRGGQET. The CDR3, in full, reads CATSRDRGGQETQYF.

As concerns this clone: The read ends 3 residues shy of where the CDR3 ends; the end is completed using the germline J gene. The chain joins TRBV2 to TRBJ2-2; 10 bases match TRBD1. There are 15 residues in the CDR3. CDR1 is SNHLY and CDR2 is FYNNEI in the germline V gene. The ends lost 5 bases at V and 3 bases at J; junction bases unmatched: 3. The part of the CDR3 DNA that was read is TGTGCCAGCAGTTGGGACAGGGGAGACACCGGGGAG. Its translation: CASSWDRGDTGE. The CDR3 as a whole reads CASSWDRGDTGELFF.

Remarks on this clone: The CDR3 end is not reached by the read, which stops 3 residues before it; the germline J gene fills it in. The chain employs TRBV20-1 and TRBJ2-3; a weak D match, TRBD2 (5 bases). Germline V gives CDR1 DFQATT, CDR2 SNEGSKA (reference sequence). The CDR3 has 14 amino acids. The V end was cut by 4 bases, the J end by 4 bases, with 15 bases between. Partial CDR3 DNA: TGCAGTGCTAAGCGGAACCCCAGCGCAGATACG. Its protein is CSAKRNPSADT. The entire CDR3 reads CSAKRNPSADTQYF.

Concerning this clone itself: The missing CDR3 end, 3 residues past where the read stops, is filled in from the germline J gene. Other DNA sequences from this sample encode an identical CDR3 as well. This chain connects TRBV11-3 to TRBJ2-5; D perhaps matches TRBD1 (5 bases). With 1 base removed from V and 1 base from J, the gap between germline ends came to 7 bases. CDR3 size: 14 residues. Per germline, CDR1 SGHNT and CDR2 YENEEA. The CDR3 region is CASSLVRGQETQYF. The DNA read from the CDR3 is TGTGCCAGCAGCTTAGTTAGGGGCCAAGAGACC.

Remarks on this clone: The read ends 3 residues before the CDR3 terminus; that terminus is restored from the germline J gene. The chain couples TRBV7-6 to TRBJ2-7; TRBD2 might be the D (5 bases). V was trimmed by 4 bases and J by 5 bases, leaving 12 bases between them. This CDR3 is 13 amino acids long. Germline CDR1 reads SGHVS; CDR2 reads FNYEAQ. The CDR3 protein is CASSSYSGDEQYF. The DNA read from the CDR3 is TGTGCCAGCAGCTCTTACAGCGGCGACGAG.